Sequencing of this T cell receptor (beta chain) was carried out in a study of neurological immune-mediated disorders. Study-level points and caveats: One cluster of related CDR3 sequences contained, by phylogenetic grouping, the repertoires of 18 of 34 multiple sclerosis patients and formed a possible signature. Multiple sclerosis was found to have the least TCR clonal expansion, below healthy controls, and HTLV-1-associated myelopathy the most.

The CDR3 is 15 amino acids. The V end was cut by 3 bases, the J end by 4 bases, with 11 bases between. The germline gives CDR1 KGHDR, CDR2 SFDVKD. This clonotype was found many times. Antigen: not known. Over 160 million TCR-beta sequences from 15-18 subjects were obtained in each sequencing run. TCRdb itself ran the 5' RACE reads through MiXCR, one entry per CDR3 protein. The profile shows under 100,000 distinct CDR3 sequences, approximately 4.6% of them singletons. Stated time point: longitudinal time-point 3. The source is a woman aged 55-70 years with multiple sclerosis. V gene TRBV24-1 combines with J gene TRBJ2-2; maybe TRBD1 (5 bases). Sequenced sample: PBMCs. The CDR3 DNA reads as TGTGCCACCAGTGATCCAGGGCAAACCACCGGGGAGCTGTTTTTT. Translating it yields CATSDPGQTTGELFF.